A selection of T cell receptor beta chains follows, all from one sample in a study of blood T cell repertoires in COVID-19. TCRdb's table, derived via immunoSEQ multiplex PCR, lists solely in-frame clones and lacks some. The sample yields around 320,000 clones, roughly nine tenths seen once. The specimen sequenced was peripheral blood. The receptors derive from a woman under 40 with COVID-19, enrolled during active disease. Both conserved end residues are part of each CDR3. D genes are given only for firm matches. Clone size is stated in some rows and not others, as once, few, many or a class when expanded.

v_gene	j_gene	d_gene	abundance	CDR3nt	CDR3aa
TRBV19	TRBJ2-7	.	few	TGTGCCAGTAGACCTGCGGGACAGTCCTACGAGCAGTACTTC	CASRPAGQSYEQYF
TRBV19	TRBJ1-2	.	once	TGTGCCAGTAGTATTTCCTTCCTTAACTATGGCTACACCTTC	CASSISFLNYGYTF
TRBV5-1	TRBJ2-2	TRBD1	.	TGCGCCAGCAGCTGGGGACAGGGTAACACCGGGGAGCTGTTTTTT	CASSWGQGNTGELFF
TRBV4-2	TRBJ2-3	.	.	TGTGCCAGCAGCCAAGATTTTAGCCCCGGAGATACGCAGTATTTT	CASSQDFSPGDTQYF
TRBV7-9	TRBJ1-2	TRBD1	.	TGTGCCAGCAGACCCGGGACAGATGTGCTCTATGGCTACACCTTC	CASRPGTDVLYGYTF
TRBV13	TRBJ1-1	.	.	TGTGCCAGCAGCCAAGGACAGTACACTGAAGCTTTCTTT	CASSQGQYTEAFF
TRBV4-1	TRBJ2-3	TRBD2	.	TGCGCCAGCAGCCTGGGACTAGCGGGGGGTCGGACAGATACGCAGTATTTT	CASSLGLAGGRTDTQYF
TRBV2	TRBJ2-1	.	.	TGTGCCAGCAGTTCGGACAGGTCCGAGGGGGGTTACAATGAGCAGTTCTTC	CASSSDRSEGGYNEQFF
TRBV6-5	TRBJ2-7	TRBD1	.	TGTGCCAGCAAGTATAGGGCTTTTACAGGGGACGAGCAGTACTTC	CASKYRAFTGDEQYF
TRBV18	TRBJ1-1	TRBD1	few	TGTGCCAGCTCAGAGGCCTCCGGGACAGGGGGCACTGAAGCTTTCTTT	CASSEASGTGGTEAFF
TRBV3-1/TRBV3-2	TRBJ2-1	.	.	TGTGCCAGCAGCCAGGTGCCGTTCGGCTCCTACAATGAGCAGTTCTTC	CASSQVPFGSYNEQFF
TRBV5-6	TRBJ1-5	.	.	TGTGCCAGCAGCTTGGTAGGGGGACGACAGCCCCAGCATTTT	CASSLVGGRQPQHF
TRBV25-1	TRBJ1-1	TRBD1	.	TGTGCCAGCAGTGGTCTGACAGGGGGCGCGAGTGAAGCTTTCTTT	CASSGLTGGASEAFF
TRBV5-4	TRBJ1-4	.	.	TGTGCCAGCAGCCGTCAGGACTTAACTAATGAAAAACTGTTTTTT	CASSRQDLTNEKLFF
TRBV4-1	TRBJ1-2	TRBD1	.	TGCGCCAGCAGCCAAGGGGCAGTCAGGGGGAAGAGCTATGGCTACACCTTC	CASSQGAVRGKSYGYTF
TRBV5-6	TRBJ1-6	.	.	TGTGCCAGCAGCTTACGGAGGGGGGGTGTAAGGTCACCCCTCCACTTT	CASSLRRGGVRSPLHF
TRBV5-4	TRBJ1-1	.	.	TGTGCCAGCAGCTTGGCCGTTACAGTGAACACTGAAGCTTTCTTT	CASSLAVTVNTEAFF
TRBV6-5	TRBJ1-2	.	.	TGTGCCACCACGCCCGAAGCTCAGGGGAGCTACACCTTC	CATTPEAQGSYTF
TRBV10-1	TRBJ1-1	TRBD1	.	TGCGCCAGCAGCTCGGGACAGGGCGGTGAAGCTTTCTTT	CASSSGQGGEAFF
TRBV7-9	TRBJ2-7	.	.	TGTGCCAGCAGCTTTCCCGCAGGCTCCTACGAGCAGTACTTC	CASSFPAGSYEQYF
TRBV10-1	TRBJ1-2	TRBD1	once	TGCGCCAGCAGTGGAGGGGGCGCAAATGGCTACACCTTC	CASSGGGANGYTF
TRBV12-3/TRBV12-4	TRBJ1-1	.	.	TGTGCCAGCAGTTTAGTCGGGGAAAGAGCTTTCTTT	CASSLVGERAFF
TRBV12-3/TRBV12-4	TRBJ2-1	.	.	TGTGCCAGCAGTTTTCGGTTCGCGGATGAGCAGTTCTTC	CASSFRFADEQFF
TRBV7-9	TRBJ2-7	.	.	TGTGCCAGCAGCTTAGATGCGTTCTCCTACGAGCAGTACTTC	CASSLDAFSYEQYF
TRBV7-9	TRBJ2-1	TRBD2	.	TGTGCCAGCAGCCGGACTAGCGGGGGGGACAATGAGCAGTTCTTC	CASSRTSGGDNEQFF
TRBV28	TRBJ1-6	.	.	TGTGCCAGCAGCTACCTGGACCCCCGGACATTTTTCTTTTCACCCCTCCACTTT	CASSYLDPRTFFFSPLHF
TRBV6-6	TRBJ2-3	.	.	TGTGCCGGGGGGGACAGGCTGACGCAGTATTTT	CAGGDRLTQYF
TRBV6-1	TRBJ1-2	TRBD1	.	TGTGCCAGCAGTGAAGCTCCCGGACAGGGCTATGGCTACACCTTC	CASSEAPGQGYGYTF
TRBV5-1	TRBJ2-7	.	.	TGCGCCAGCAGCATACGTCCTTCTAGGGGTGGCTACGAGCAGTACTTC	CASSIRPSRGGYEQYF
TRBV6-5	TRBJ1-2	.	.	TGTGCCAGCAGCTTAACCCTCTCCAGTCCAGGTGGCTACACCTTC	CASSLTLSSPGGYTF
TRBV19	TRBJ1-2	TRBD1	.	TGTGCCAGTAGTATAGGGCAGGGGGCCTATGGCTACACCTTC	CASSIGQGAYGYTF
TRBV5-4	TRBJ2-1	TRBD2	.	TGTGCCAGCAGCTTGCCAGGGCGGGGGGGTACAAATGAGCAGTTCTTC	CASSLPGRGGTNEQFF
TRBV3-1/TRBV3-2	TRBJ2-5	.	.	TGTGCCAGCAGCGTACACAGGGTTCCAGAGACCCAGTACTTC	CASSVHRVPETQYF
TRBV12-5	TRBJ1-4	.	.	TGTGCTAGTGGTTTGGTACGGTACCGTGATGAGGAAAAACTGTTTTTT	CASGLVRYRDEEKLFF
TRBV7-8	TRBJ2-5	TRBD2	once	TGTGCCAGCAGCCCTGGCGGGGGTAGGGAAGAGACCCAGTACTTC	CASSPGGGREETQYF
TRBV29-1	TRBJ2-3	TRBD2	.	TGCAGCGTTGAGACTAGCGGGGTAGATACGCAGTATTTT	CSVETSGVDTQYF
TRBV15	TRBJ2-5	.	.	TGTGCCACCAGCAGAGATTGGGCACAGCAAGAGACCCAGTACTTC	CATSRDWAQQETQYF
TRBV5-1	TRBJ1-1	TRBD1	.	TGCGCCAGCAGCTTGGCGGGACAGGTCACTGAAGCTTTCTTT	CASSLAGQVTEAFF
TRBV27	TRBJ2-7	.	.	TGTGCCAGCACTCATGGGCTGACGTACGAGCAGTACTTC	CASTHGLTYEQYF
TRBV19	TRBJ2-3	.	.	TGTGCCAGTAGTCCCAGCGGGCGCTTCACAGATACGCAGTATTTT	CASSPSGRFTDTQYF
TRBV4-1	TRBJ1-3	.	.	TGCGCCAGCAGCCCCGGACCCCCCAGGGCTGGAAACACCATATATTTT	CASSPGPPRAGNTIYF
TRBV5-5	TRBJ1-6	TRBD1	.	TGTGCCAGCAGTGGACAGGGGGTAAATTCACCCCTCCACTTT	CASSGQGVNSPLHF
TRBV28	TRBJ2-7	TRBD1	.	TGTGCCAGCAGTCTCACCGGGACAGGGTCCTACGAGCAGTACTTC	CASSLTGTGSYEQYF
TRBV7-9	TRBJ2-2	.	.	TGTGCCAGCAGCCCGCAGGGCGAGGTGAACACCGGGGAGCTGTTTTTT	CASSPQGEVNTGELFF
TRBV4-2	TRBJ1-2	TRBD1	.	TGTGCCAGCAGCCAACCCGGGACAGTTGGATCCTATGGCTACACCTTC	CASSQPGTVGSYGYTF
TRBV5-6	TRBJ1-3	TRBD1	.	TGTGCCAGCAGCTCTCCCTATTCCGGGACAGGGGTAAACACCATATATTTT	CASSSPYSGTGVNTIYF
TRBV7-9	TRBJ1-1	.	once	TGTGCCAGCAGCTTACCGGGTTTGAACACTGAAGCTTTCTTT	CASSLPGLNTEAFF
TRBV11-2	TRBJ1-6	.	.	TGTGCCAGCAGCTCCAGGGGTCGTTCCTATAATTCACCCCTCCACTTT	CASSSRGRSYNSPLHF
TRBV10-2	TRBJ2-3	TRBD2	.	TGCGCCAGCAGCGGAAGACTAGCGGGGGGCCGCGCTAGCACAGATACGCAGTATTTT	CASSGRLAGGRASTDTQYF
TRBV5-6	TRBJ2-1	.	.	TGTGCCAGCAGCCCCCCTGCGGGGGCTTACAATGAGCAGTTCTTC	CASSPPAGAYNEQFF
TRBV3-1/TRBV3-2	TRBJ2-7	.	.	TGTGCCAGCAGCCAAGATCCGGCAGGGATTTCCTACGAGCAGTACTTC	CASSQDPAGISYEQYF